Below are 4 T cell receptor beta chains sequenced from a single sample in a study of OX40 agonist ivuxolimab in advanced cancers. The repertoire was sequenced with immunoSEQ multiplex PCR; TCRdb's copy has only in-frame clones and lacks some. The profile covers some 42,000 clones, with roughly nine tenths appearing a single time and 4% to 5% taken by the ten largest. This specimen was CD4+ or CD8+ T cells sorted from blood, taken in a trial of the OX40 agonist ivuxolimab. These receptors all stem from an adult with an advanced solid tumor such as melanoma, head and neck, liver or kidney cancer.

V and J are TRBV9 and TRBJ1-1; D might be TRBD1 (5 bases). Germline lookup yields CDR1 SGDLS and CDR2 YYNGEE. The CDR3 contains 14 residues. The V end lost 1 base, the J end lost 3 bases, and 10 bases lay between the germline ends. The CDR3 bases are TGTGCCAGCAGCGTACAGGGATGGGACACTGAAGCTTTCTTT. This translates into CASSVQGWDTEAFF.

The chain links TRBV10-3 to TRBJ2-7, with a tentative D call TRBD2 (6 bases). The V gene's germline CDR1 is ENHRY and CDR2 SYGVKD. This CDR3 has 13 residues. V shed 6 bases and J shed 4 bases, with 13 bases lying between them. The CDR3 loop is CAIRLSGEYEQYF. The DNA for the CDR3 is TGTGCCATCAGGTTGTCGGGGGAATACGAGCAGTACTTC.

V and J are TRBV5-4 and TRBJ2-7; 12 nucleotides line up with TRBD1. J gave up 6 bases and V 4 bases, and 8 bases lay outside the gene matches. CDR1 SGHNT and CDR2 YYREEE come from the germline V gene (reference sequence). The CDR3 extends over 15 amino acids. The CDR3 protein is CASSLPGQGAVEQYF. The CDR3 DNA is TGTGCCAGCAGCCTCCCGGGACAGGGGGCTGTCGAGCAGTACTTC.

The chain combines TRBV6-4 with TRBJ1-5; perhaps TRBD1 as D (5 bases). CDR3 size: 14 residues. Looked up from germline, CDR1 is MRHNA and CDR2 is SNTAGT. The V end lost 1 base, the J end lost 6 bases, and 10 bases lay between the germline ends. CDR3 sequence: CASSDWGVSQPQHF. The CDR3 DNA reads TGTGCCAGCAGTGACTGGGGGGTTAGTCAGCCCCAGCATTTT.